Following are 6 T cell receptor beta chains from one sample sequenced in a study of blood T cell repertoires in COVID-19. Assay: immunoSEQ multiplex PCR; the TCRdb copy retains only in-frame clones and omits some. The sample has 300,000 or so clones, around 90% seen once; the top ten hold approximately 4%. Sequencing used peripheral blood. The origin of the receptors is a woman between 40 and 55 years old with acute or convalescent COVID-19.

The CDR3: CASSEGQYNSPLHF. The DNA for the CDR3 is TGTGCCAGTAGTGAGGGACAGTATAATTCACCCCTCCACTTT. The chain carries TRBV19 and TRBJ1-6; 7 bases are a match to TRBD1. CDR1 and CDR2 (germline): LNHDA, SQIVND (reference sequence). This CDR3 is built from 14 residues. The ends lost 5 bases at V and 4 bases at J; junction bases unmatched: 2.

CDR3 sequence reads: CASSKQGALNSPLHF. The DNA for the CDR3 is TGTGCCAGCAGTAAACAGGGCGCCCTAAATTCACCCCTCCACTTT. V usage is TRBV2 and J usage is TRBJ1-6, with D possibly TRBD1 on 6 matching bases. This CDR3 spans 15 amino acids. CDR1 and CDR2 (germline): SNHLY, FYNNEI. V was cut by 5 bases and J by 7 bases, with 15 bases left in between.

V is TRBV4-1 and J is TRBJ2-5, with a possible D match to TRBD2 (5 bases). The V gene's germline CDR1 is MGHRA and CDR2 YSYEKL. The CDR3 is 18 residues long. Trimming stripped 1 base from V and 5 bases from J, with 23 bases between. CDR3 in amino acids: CASSQVGSRRQVHETQYF. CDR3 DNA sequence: TGCGCCAGCAGCCAAGTGGGATCTCGGAGGCAGGTCCACGAGACCCAGTACTTC.

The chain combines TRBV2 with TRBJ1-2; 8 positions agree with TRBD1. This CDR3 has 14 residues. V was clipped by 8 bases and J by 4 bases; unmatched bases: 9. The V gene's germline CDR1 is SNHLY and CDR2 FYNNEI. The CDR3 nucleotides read TGTGCCAGCGGAGCCAGGGGGCAGGGCTATGGCTACACCTTC. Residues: CASGARGQGYGYTF.

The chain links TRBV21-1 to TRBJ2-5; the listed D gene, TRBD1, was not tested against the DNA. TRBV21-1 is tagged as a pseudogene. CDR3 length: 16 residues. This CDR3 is CASSSGVQGAWETQYF. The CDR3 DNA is TGTGCCAGCAGCTCCGGGGTCCAGGGGGCGTGGGAGACCCAGTACTTC.

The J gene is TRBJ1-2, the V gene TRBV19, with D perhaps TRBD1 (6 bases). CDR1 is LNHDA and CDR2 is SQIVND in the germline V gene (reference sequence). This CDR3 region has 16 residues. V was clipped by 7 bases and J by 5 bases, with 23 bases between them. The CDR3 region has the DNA TGTGCCAGTAAGGGGAGAGGGGGAATCGGGATATATGGCTACACCTTC. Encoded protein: CASKGRGGIGIYGYTF.